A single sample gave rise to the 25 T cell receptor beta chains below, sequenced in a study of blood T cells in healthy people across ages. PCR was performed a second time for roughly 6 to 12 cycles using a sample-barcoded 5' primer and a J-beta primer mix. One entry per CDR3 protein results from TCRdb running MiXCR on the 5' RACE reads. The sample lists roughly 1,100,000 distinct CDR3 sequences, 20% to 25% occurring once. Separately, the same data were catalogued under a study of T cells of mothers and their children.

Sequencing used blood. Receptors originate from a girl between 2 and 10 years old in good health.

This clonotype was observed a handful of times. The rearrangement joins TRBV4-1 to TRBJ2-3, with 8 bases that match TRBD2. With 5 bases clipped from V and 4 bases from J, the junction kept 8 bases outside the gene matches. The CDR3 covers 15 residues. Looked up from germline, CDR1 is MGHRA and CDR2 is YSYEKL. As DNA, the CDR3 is TGCGCCAGCAGCGCCGGGACTAGGAGGCCAGATACGCAGTATTTT. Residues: CASSAGTRRPDTQYF.

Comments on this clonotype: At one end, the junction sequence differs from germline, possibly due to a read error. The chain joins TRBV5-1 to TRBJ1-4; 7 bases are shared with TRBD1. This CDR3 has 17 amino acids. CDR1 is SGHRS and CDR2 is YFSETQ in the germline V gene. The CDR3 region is CASSLVPGTAFNEELFF. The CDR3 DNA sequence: TGCGCCAGCAGCTTGGTCCCCGGGACAGCCTTTAATGAAGAACTGTTTTTT.

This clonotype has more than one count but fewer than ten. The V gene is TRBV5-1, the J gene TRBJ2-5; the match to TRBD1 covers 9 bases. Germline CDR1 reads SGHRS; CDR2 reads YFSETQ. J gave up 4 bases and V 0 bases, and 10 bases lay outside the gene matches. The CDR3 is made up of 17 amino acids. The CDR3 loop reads CASSLGDRVNLRETQYF. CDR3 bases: TGCGCCAGCAGCTTGGGGGACAGGGTGAATTTGAGAGAGACCCAGTACTTC.

CDR3 DNA sequence: TGCAGCGTTCCGGGACCGGGTAACTATGGCTACACCTTC. Translated, it gives CSVPGPGNYGYTF. The rearrangement links TRBV29-1 to TRBJ1-2, with D possibly being TRBD1 (5 bases). V was cut by 5 bases and J by 1 base, with 11 bases left in between. The CDR3 is 13 residues long. Germline CDR1 and CDR2: SQVTM and ANQGSEA.

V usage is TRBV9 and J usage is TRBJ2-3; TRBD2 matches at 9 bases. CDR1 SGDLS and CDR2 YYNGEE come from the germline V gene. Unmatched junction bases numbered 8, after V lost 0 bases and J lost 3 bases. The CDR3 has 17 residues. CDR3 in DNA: TGTGCCAGCAGCGTAGCCAGGCGGGGGGGGTTGACAGATACGCAGTATTTT. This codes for CASSVARRGGLTDTQYF.

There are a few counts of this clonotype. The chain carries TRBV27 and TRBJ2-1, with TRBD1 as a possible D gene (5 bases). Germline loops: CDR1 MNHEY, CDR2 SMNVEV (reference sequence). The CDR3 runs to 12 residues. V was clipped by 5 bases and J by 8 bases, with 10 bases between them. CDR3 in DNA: TGTGCCAGCAGTGGCCAAGGGGATGAGCAGTTCTTC. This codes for CASSGQGDEQFF.

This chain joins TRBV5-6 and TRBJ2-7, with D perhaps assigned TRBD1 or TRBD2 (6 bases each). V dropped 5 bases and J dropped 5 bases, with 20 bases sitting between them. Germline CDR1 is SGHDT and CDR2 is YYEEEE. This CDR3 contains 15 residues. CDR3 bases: TGTGCCAGCAGGGAGGGGAACAGGGTGTCCAACGAGCAGTACTTC. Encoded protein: CASREGNRVSNEQYF.

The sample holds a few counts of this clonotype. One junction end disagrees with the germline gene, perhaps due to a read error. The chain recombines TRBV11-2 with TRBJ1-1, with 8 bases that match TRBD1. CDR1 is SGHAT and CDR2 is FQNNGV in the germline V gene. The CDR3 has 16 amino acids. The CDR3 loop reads CASSLVLRDRFTEAFF. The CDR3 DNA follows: TGCGCCAGCAGCTTAGTCTTGAGGGACAGGTTCACTGAAGCTTTCTTT.

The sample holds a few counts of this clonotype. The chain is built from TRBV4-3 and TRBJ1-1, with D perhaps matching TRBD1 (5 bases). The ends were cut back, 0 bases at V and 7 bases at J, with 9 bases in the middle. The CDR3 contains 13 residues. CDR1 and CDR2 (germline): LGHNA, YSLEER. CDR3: CASSQDGGLEAFF. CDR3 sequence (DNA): TGCGCCAGCAGCCAAGATGGGGGACTTGAAGCTTTCTTT.

The CDR3 DNA reads TGTGCCAGCAGTCTTGGGGCAGGGGCTTCCTATTCCGAGCAGTACTTC. It codes for CASSLGAGASYSEQYF. This chain uses TRBV28 with TRBJ2-7; D perhaps matches TRBD1 (6 bases). This CDR3 spans 16 amino acids. Deletions cut 5 bases from V and 6 bases from J, with 23 bases between. Germline CDR1 and CDR2: MDHEN and SYDVKM.

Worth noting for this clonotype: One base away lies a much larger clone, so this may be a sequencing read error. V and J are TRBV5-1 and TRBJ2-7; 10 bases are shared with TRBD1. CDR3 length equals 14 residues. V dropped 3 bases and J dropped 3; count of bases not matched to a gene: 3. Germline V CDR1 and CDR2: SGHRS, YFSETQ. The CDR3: CASSSGQGFYEQYF. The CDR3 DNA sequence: TGCGCCAGCAGCTCGGGACAGGGGTTCTACGAGCAGTACTTC. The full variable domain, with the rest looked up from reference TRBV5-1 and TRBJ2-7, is KAGVTQTPRYLIKTRGQQVTLSCSPISGHRSVSWYQQTPGQGLQFLFEYFSETQRNKGNFPGRFSGRQFSNSRSEMNVSTLELGDSALYLCASSSGQGFYEQYFGPGTRLTVT.

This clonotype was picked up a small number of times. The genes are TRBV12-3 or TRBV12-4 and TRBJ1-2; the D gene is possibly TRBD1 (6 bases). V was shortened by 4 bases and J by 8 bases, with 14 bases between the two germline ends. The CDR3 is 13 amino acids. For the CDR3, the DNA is TGTGCCAGCAGTTCGGGCAGGGGCGGGGGCTACACCTTC. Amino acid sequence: CASSSGRGGGYTF.

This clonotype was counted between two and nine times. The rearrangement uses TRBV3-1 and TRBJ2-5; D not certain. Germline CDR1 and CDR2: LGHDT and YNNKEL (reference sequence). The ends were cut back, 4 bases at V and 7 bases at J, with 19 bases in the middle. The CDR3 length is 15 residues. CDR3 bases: TGTGCCAGCAGCCCTCTACAATCGAGCCCGTTGACCCAGTACTTC. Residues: CASSPLQSSPLTQYF.

The CDR3 reads CASSLSRDRQFF. The DNA of the CDR3 is TGTGCCAGCAGCCTTTCCCGGGACAGACAGTTCTTC. This chain links TRBV14 with TRBJ2-7; the match to TRBD1 covers 7 bases. Judging by the DNA end, TRBJ2-1 fits better; the J call may be wrong. CDR3 size: 12 residues. CDR1 and CDR2 (germline): SGHDN, FVKESK.

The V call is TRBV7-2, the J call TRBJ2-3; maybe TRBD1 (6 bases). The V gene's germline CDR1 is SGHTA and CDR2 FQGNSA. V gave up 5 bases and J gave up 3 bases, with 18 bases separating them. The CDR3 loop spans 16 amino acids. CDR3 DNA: TGTGCCAGCAGCGGACGTCAGGGGATGGTAACAGATACGCAGTATTTT. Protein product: CASSGRQGMVTDTQYF. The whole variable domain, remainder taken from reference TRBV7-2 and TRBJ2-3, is GAGVSQSPSNKVTEKGKDVELRCDPISGHTALYWYRQSLGQGLEFLIYFQGNSAPDKSGLPSDRFSAERTGGSVSTLTIQRTQQEDSAVYLCASSGRQGMVTDTQYFGPGTRLTVL.

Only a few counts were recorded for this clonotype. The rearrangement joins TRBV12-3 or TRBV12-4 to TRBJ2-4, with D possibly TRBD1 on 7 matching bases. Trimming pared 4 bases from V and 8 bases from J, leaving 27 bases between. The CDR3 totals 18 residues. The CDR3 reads CASSYNRRGLNPTDIQYF. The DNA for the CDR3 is TGTGCCAGCAGTTATAACAGGAGGGGGCTAAACCCCACGGACATTCAGTACTTC.

CDR3 loop: CASSDRGRKGGETQYF. The CDR3 DNA is TGTGCCAGCAGTGATCGCGGTAGGAAGGGCGGAGAGACCCAGTACTTC. This rearrangement joins TRBV25-1 to TRBJ2-5; D gene ambiguous. This CDR3 spans 16 amino acids. The germline gives CDR1 MGHDK, CDR2 SYGVNS. The germline V and J ends were trimmed by 3 bases and 4 bases, with 18 bases remaining between them.

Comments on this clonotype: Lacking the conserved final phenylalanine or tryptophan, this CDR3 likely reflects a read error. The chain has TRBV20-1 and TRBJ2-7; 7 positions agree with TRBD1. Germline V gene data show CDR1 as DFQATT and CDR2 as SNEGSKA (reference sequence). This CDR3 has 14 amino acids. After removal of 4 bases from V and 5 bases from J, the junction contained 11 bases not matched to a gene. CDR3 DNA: TGCAGTGCTACAATGGACAGGCGTCCCCACGAGCAGTACTCC. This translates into CSATMDRRPHEQYS.

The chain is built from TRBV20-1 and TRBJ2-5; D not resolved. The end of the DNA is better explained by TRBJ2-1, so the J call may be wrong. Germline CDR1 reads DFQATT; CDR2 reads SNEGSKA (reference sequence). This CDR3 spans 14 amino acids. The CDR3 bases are TGCAGTGCTAGAGATTGGCCTAACAAGCATGAGCAGTTCTTC. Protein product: CSARDWPNKHEQFF.

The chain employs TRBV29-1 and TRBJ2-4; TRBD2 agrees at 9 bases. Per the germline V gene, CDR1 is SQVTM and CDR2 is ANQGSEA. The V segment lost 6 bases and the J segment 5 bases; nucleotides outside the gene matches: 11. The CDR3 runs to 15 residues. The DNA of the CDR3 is TGCAGCGTCGTCCTAGCGGGACGGGAGGAAAACATTCAGTACTTC. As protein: CSVVLAGREENIQYF.

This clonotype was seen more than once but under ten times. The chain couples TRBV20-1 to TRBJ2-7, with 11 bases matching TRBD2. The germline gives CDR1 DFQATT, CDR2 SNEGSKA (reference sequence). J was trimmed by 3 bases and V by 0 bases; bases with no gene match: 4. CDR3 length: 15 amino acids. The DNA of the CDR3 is TGCAGTGCTAGAGATCTAGCGGGGGGAATCTACGAGCAGTACTTC. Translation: CSARDLAGGIYEQYF.

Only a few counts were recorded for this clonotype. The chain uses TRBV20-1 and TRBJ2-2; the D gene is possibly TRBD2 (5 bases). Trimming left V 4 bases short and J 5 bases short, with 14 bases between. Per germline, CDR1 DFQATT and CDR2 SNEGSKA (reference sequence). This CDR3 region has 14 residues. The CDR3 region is CSATEVAPTGELFF. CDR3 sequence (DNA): TGCAGTGCTACAGAAGTAGCGCCTACCGGGGAGCTGTTTTTT.

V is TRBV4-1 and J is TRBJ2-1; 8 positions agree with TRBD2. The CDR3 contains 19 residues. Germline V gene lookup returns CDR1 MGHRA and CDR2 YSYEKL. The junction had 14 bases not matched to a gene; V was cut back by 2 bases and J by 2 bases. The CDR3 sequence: CASSQNRLPSGSTYNEQFF. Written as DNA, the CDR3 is TGCGCCAGCAGCCAAAATAGGCTCCCAAGCGGGAGTACCTACAATGAGCAGTTCTTC.

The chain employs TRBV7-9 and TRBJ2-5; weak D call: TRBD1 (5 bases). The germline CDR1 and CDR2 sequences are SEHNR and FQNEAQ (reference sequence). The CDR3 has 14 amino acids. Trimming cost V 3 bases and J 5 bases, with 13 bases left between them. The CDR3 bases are TGTGCCAGCAGCTTCTGGGGCCTAGGGGAGACCCAGTACTTC. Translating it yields CASSFWGLGETQYF.

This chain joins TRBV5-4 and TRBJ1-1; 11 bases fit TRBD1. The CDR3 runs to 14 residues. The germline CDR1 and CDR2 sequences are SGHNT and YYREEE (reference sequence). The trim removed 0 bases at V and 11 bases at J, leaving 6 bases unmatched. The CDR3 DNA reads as TGTGCCAGCAGCTTGGGAGGACAGGGGGCGACGGCTTTCTTT. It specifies CASSLGGQGATAFF.